This is a list of T cell receptor beta chains from one sample in a study of radiotherapy plus CTLA-4 blockade in lung cancer. TCRdb keeps only in-frame clones here, not all; method: immunoSEQ multiplex PCR. The sample records tens of thousands of clones, 78% being singletons. The sample in question was peripheral blood, obtained from a patient treated with radiotherapy plus ipilimumab. These receptors were obtained from a human donor with non-small cell lung cancer who had a partial response to radiotherapy plus ipilimumab. Some clones in this sample may be carry-over from other donors' samples. CDR3s include the opening cysteine and the closing phenylalanine or tryptophan. Fields, in order: J gene, D gene, clone size, V gene, CDR3 protein. The D gene is left open where the match is weak. Clone size appears in some rows only: once, few, many, or a class for an expanded clone.

>TRBJ1-1|TRBD1|few|TRBV19
CASSTRTGVYTEAFF
>TRBJ2-3|.|.|TRBV10-3
CAISEQLDTQYF
>TRBJ2-5|TRBD2|.|TRBV6-5
CASRSGTSKETQYF
>TRBJ1-5|.|.|TRBV6-4
CASSGHPGQPQHF
>TRBJ2-5|TRBD1|.|TRBV5-6
CASSGRGTGKTQYF
>TRBJ1-2|.|.|TRBV30
CAWSYSVNYGYTF
>TRBJ2-2|TRBD1|once|TRBV2
CASRGTGGAGELFF
>TRBJ2-5|.|.|TRBV5-1
CASRLTGETQYF
>TRBJ1-3|.|few|TRBV2
CASSDGNPWGTIYF
>TRBJ2-2|.|.|TRBV18
CASSRSGQASTGELFF
>TRBJ2-7|.|.|TRBV10-3
CAISEQGYEQYF
>TRBJ2-1|.|.|TRBV7-2
CASSSAGGEGHEQFF
>TRBJ2-1|TRBD2|.|TRBV27
CASSLGGSSYNEQFF
>TRBJ2-6|.|.|TRBV19
CASMTALHSGANVLTF
>TRBJ2-2|.|.|TRBV15
CATSTLDRYTGELFF
>TRBJ1-3|.|few|TRBV19
CASSATHRGNTIYF
>TRBJ2-7|.|.|TRBV11-2
CASSLGQSSYEQYF
>TRBJ2-7|TRBD2|.|TRBV28
CASKASGAPYEQYF
>TRBJ2-3|.|.|TRBV5-4
CASSWGLPATQYF
>TRBJ2-3|.|.|TRBV11-2
CASSLGLATDTQYF
>TRBJ2-7|.|.|TRBV11-2
CASSLTGTTYEQYF
>TRBJ2-5|.|.|TRBV11-2
CASSSQGQGLKETQYF
>.|.|.|TRBV28
CASSQHSGGVKAYEQYF
>TRBJ2-7|TRBD1|.|TRBV18
CASSPPTGVSSYEQYF
>TRBJ2-7|TRBD1|.|TRBV6-5
CASSGRTGVHEQYF
>TRBJ1-6|TRBD1|few|TRBV28
CASSTDRGLSPLHF
>TRBJ1-5|TRBD1|.|TRBV4-1
CASSQVGQLRRPQHF
>TRBJ1-2|.|few|TRBV4-3
CASSHRGGGYTF
>TRBJ2-5|.|.|TRBV9
CASSTGRGETQYF
>TRBJ2-6|.|.|TRBV2
CASKSTAGANVLTF
>TRBJ1-4|.|.|TRBV18
CASSRSSGTNEKLFF
>TRBJ2-1|.|.|TRBV29-1
CSVLNYLALGEQFF
>TRBJ2-7|TRBD1|.|TRBV28
CASSSTGTGSYEQYF
>TRBJ2-7|TRBD1|.|TRBV5-1
CASSSNPYRGLSYEQYF
>TRBJ2-7|.|few|TRBV7-9
CASSLSSEQYF
>TRBJ2-7|TRBD2|.|TRBV6-6
CASSYGGTSGYEQYF
>TRBJ1-2|TRBD1|.|TRBV28
CASSPVPDRDWGYTF
>TRBJ2-5|.|.|TRBV2
CASSGQGVWAETQYF
>TRBJ1-2|.|.|TRBV30
CAWSVNRDLGYTF
>TRBJ1-6|TRBD1|.|TRBV11-2
CASSSGGRNSPLHF
>TRBJ1-4|TRBD1|.|TRBV4-1
CASSQEGDSSNEKLFF